Sequencing of this T cell receptor beta chain was carried out in a study of T cells in Graves' hyperthyroidism and ophthalmopathy. Authors of the study amplified TCR beta CDR3 regions from RNA transcripts. HTBI primers were employed in a first-round RT-PCR of the TCR CDR3. TCRdb reanalysed the multiplex PCR reads using MiXCR and keeps one entry per CDR3 protein. The sample holds about 400,000 distinct CDR3 sequences, just under 15% seen once. Calling Graves' hyperthyroidism stable meant ophthalmopathy did not progress within 18 months. Patients with uncontrolled infections, other autoimmune diseases, pregnancy or lactation were excluded. Source material for PBMCs was 9 to 10 ml fresh peripheral blood. This clonotype was observed many times. Its antigen is as yet unknown. This CDR3 comprises 15 residues. V shed 5 bases and J shed 6 bases, with 20 bases lying between them. Study outcomes and limitations: Through a model of 13 V-J features, ophthalmopathy was separated from stable hyperthyroidism.

This sequence joins TRBV12-3 or TRBV12-4 and TRBJ2-7, with D perhaps matching TRBD1 or TRBD2 (6 bases each). The sample comprised blood. The TCR comes from a woman between 25 and 40 years old with Graves' hyperthyroidism. DNA of the CDR3: TGTGCCAGCAGTCCAATCCGGGGGACATCAAGCGAGCAGTACTTC. It translates to CASSPIRGTSSEQYF.